These 18 T cell receptor beta chains came from one sample sequenced in a study of blood T cell repertoires in COVID-19. TCRdb's copy holds only in-frame clones and misses some; the assay was immunoSEQ multiplex PCR. The table lists 70,000 to 100,000 clones, about 71% of them singletons. The sample consisted of peripheral blood. These TCRs come from a woman aged 50 to 60 with acute or convalescent COVID-19.

The chain employs TRBV27 and TRBJ1-6; 8 bases are a match to TRBD1. Germline values: CDR1 MNHEY, CDR2 SMNVEV (reference sequence). With 3 bases clipped from V and 8 bases from J, the junction kept 6 bases outside the gene matches. The CDR3 consists of 15 residues. The CDR3: CASSFIQGVHSPLHF. Written as DNA, the CDR3 is TGTGCCAGCAGTTTCATACAGGGGGTGCATTCACCCCTCCACTTT.

Here the CDR3 DNA reads TGCGCCAGCAGCCCCCACTTTGCTACCAACCAGGATGAGCAGTTCTTC. It translates to CASSPHFATNQDEQFF. The chain combines TRBV4-1 with TRBJ2-1; D uncertain. V lost 4 bases and J 8 bases, leaving 21 bases between the germline ends. The CDR3 has 16 residues. CDR1 and CDR2 from the germline V gene are MGHRA and YSYEKL.

A few counts support this clone. The V gene is TRBV19, the J gene TRBJ2-7, with D possibly matching TRBD2 (5 bases). The V gene lost 5 bases and the J gene lost 1 base, with 15 bases spanning the gap. CDR3 length: 15 amino acids. Germline V gene lookup returns CDR1 LNHDA and CDR2 SQIVND (reference sequence). This CDR3 is CASSPSFGVSYEQYF. The CDR3 DNA reads TGTGCCAGTAGTCCATCCTTCGGGGTTTCCTACGAGCAGTACTTC.

The rearrangement uses TRBV20-1 and TRBJ1-2; weak D call: TRBD1 (6 bases). The CDR3 runs to 13 residues. The V end lost 3 bases, the J end lost 8 bases, and 16 bases lay between the germline ends. Germline assignment: CDR1 DFQATT and CDR2 SNEGSKA (reference sequence). CDR3 in DNA: TGCAGTGCTAGTTACAGGGCCCGCCCAGGCTACACCTTC. Its translation: CSASYRARPGYTF.

This clone appeared many times. The rearrangement links TRBV7-2 to TRBJ2-3; 10 nucleotides match TRBD2. The CDR3 extends over 15 amino acids. Germline V lookup: CDR1 SGHTA, CDR2 FQGNSA. Trimming at V came to 1 base and at J to 6 bases, leaving 4 bases not matched to a gene. The CDR3 spells CASSLDSGGSDTQYF. CDR3 in DNA: TGTGCCAGCAGCTTAGATAGCGGGGGGTCGGATACGCAGTATTTT.

This chain links TRBV28 with TRBJ1-2; the match to TRBD1 covers 8 bases. Trimming cost V 7 bases and J 8 bases; bases outside gene matches: 9. The CDR3 covers 13 residues. Per germline, CDR1 MDHEN and CDR2 SYDVKM. The CDR3 bases are TGTGCCAGCACCCCTCTGGGGACAGGCGGCTACACCTTC. Its protein is CASTPLGTGGYTF.

V and J are TRBV19 and TRBJ1-2, with 9 bases aligning to TRBD1. Unmatched junction bases numbered 4, after V lost 5 bases and J lost 6 bases. In germline, CDR1 is LNHDA, CDR2 SQIVND (reference sequence). This CDR3 has 13 residues. The CDR3 DNA sequence: TGTGCCAGTAGTGCCCGGACAGGGGATGGCTACACCTTC. Translated, it gives CASSARTGDGYTF.

In its sample, this clone was seen once. The chain is built from TRBV27 and TRBJ1-2, with TRBD1 matching 9 bases. Germline loops: CDR1 MNHEY, CDR2 SMNVEV (reference sequence). The CDR3 length is 15 residues. Trimming removed 8 bases from V and 8 bases from J; junction bases left unmatched: 15. The CDR3 loop is CASGKVTGGAGGYTF. CDR3 bases: TGTGCCAGCGGCAAAGTTACAGGGGGCGCAGGGGGCTACACCTTC.

The sample holds a few counts of this clone. This chain links TRBV11-2 with TRBJ2-5; D unclear. The CDR3 consists of 14 residues. CDR1 SGHAT and CDR2 FQNNGV come from the germline V gene. Trimming removed 3 bases at V and 1 base at J, with 9 bases between. CDR3 sequence: CASSFSLGQETQYF. The CDR3 DNA is TGTGCCAGCAGCTTTAGTCTAGGCCAAGAGACCCAGTACTTC.

This chain uses TRBV3-1 (or the pseudogene TRBV3-2) with TRBJ2-1; TRBD1 aligns across 9 bases. Germline V gene data show CDR1 as LGHDT and CDR2 as YNNKEL (reference sequence). The ends lost 0 bases at V and 3 bases at J; junction bases unmatched: 9. CDR3 size: 18 residues. This CDR3 is CASSQEGTGQGFYNEQFF. For the CDR3, the DNA is TGTGCCAGCAGCCAAGAAGGGACGGGACAGGGATTCTACAATGAGCAGTTCTTC.

The chain uses TRBV19 and TRBJ2-1; the match to TRBD1 covers 8 bases. The CDR3 loop spans 14 amino acids. Looked up from germline, CDR1 is LNHDA and CDR2 is SQIVND (reference sequence). With V trimmed by 6 bases and J by 8 bases, 9 bases remained unmatched. The CDR3 DNA sequence: TGTGCCAGTAGGAGAGACAGGGGAGGCGATGAGCAGTTCTTC. Protein product: CASRRDRGGDEQFF. Using reference TRBV19 and TRBJ2-1 for the parts outside the CDR3, the full variable domain is DGGITQSPKYLFRKEGQNVTLSCEQNLNHDAMYWYRQDPGQGLRLIYYSQIVNDFQKGDIAEGYSVSREKKESFPLTVTSAQKNPTAFYLCASRRDRGGDEQFFGPGTRLTVL.

The V call is TRBV7-8, the J call TRBJ1-5; tentatively, D is TRBD1 (6 bases). Trimming removed 0 bases from V and 0 bases from J, with 9 bases in between. The CDR3 totals 16 residues. The V gene's germline CDR1 is SGHVS and CDR2 FQNEAQ. The CDR3 DNA sequence: TGTGCCAGCAGCTTAGCGCAGGACAGTAGCAATCAGCCCCAGCATTTT. It is translated as CASSLAQDSSNQPQHF.

CDR3 sequence (DNA): TGTGCCACCAGCCAAGAGGCGGGGGGGCCAGTGGAGCAGTTCTTC. It yields the protein CATSQEAGGPVEQFF. The gene calls are TRBV15 and TRBJ2-1; 9 positions agree with TRBD2. The germline gives CDR1 LNHNV, CDR2 YYDKDF (reference sequence). The CDR3 contains 15 residues. V shed 5 bases, J shed 10 bases, and the junction held 12 bases outside the gene matches.

V usage is TRBV12-3 or TRBV12-4 and J usage is TRBJ1-1; D call uncertain. Deletions cut 10 bases from V and 0 bases from J, with 9 bases between. CDR3 length: 12 amino acids. CDR3 residues: CAIGAMNTEAFF. The CDR3 region has the DNA TGTGCCATAGGAGCCATGAACACTGAAGCTTTCTTT.

The V and J genes are TRBV7-9 and TRBJ2-5; 9 bases match TRBD1. This CDR3 has 17 amino acids. V lost 5 bases and J lost 5; bases outside the gene matches: 15. Per germline, CDR1 SEHNR and CDR2 FQNEAQ (reference sequence). DNA for the CDR3: TGTGCCAGCAGCCCGTCCATCGCCGGGACAGGGCGGGAGACCCAGTACTTC. This gives the protein CASSPSIAGTGRETQYF.

The chain carries TRBV7-9 and TRBJ2-1; TRBD2 agrees at 14 bases. The germline CDR1 and CDR2 sequences are SEHNR and FQNEAQ (reference sequence). Unmatched junction bases numbered 6, after V lost 8 bases and J lost 9 bases. CDR3 size: 14 residues. CDR3 protein: CASLWTSGGPEQFF. The DNA of the CDR3 is TGTGCCAGCCTTTGGACTAGCGGGGGGCCTGAGCAGTTCTTC. Drawing the rest from reference TRBV7-9 and TRBJ2-1, the complete variable domain is DTGVSQNPRHKITKRGQNVTFRCDPISEHNRLYWYRQTLGQGPEFLTYFQNEAQLEKSRLLSDRFSAERPKGSFSTLEIQRTEQGDSAMYLCASLWTSGGPEQFFGPGTRLTVL.

This clone was detected only a few times. For the CDR3, the DNA is TGTGCCAGCAGTTACTCGAGATTAGCGGGAGACTACGAGCAGTACTTC. It specifies CASSYSRLAGDYEQYF. The rearrangement joins TRBV6-2 or TRBV6-3 to TRBJ2-7, with TRBD2 identical over 9 bases. The junction had 6 bases not matched to a gene; V was cut back by 0 bases and J by 3 bases. The CDR3 sequence is 16 residues long. CDR1 and CDR2 (germline): MNHEY, SVGEGT.

J is TRBJ1-3 and V is TRBV28; the D gene is possibly TRBD1 (5 bases). The germline V and J ends were trimmed by 3 bases and 0 bases, with 9 bases remaining between them. From germline, CDR1 is MDHEN and CDR2 SYDVKM. The CDR3 contains 15 residues. The CDR3 loop is CASSFPGGSGNTIYF. In nucleotides, the CDR3 is TGTGCCAGCAGTTTCCCGGGGGGCTCTGGAAACACCATATATTTT.